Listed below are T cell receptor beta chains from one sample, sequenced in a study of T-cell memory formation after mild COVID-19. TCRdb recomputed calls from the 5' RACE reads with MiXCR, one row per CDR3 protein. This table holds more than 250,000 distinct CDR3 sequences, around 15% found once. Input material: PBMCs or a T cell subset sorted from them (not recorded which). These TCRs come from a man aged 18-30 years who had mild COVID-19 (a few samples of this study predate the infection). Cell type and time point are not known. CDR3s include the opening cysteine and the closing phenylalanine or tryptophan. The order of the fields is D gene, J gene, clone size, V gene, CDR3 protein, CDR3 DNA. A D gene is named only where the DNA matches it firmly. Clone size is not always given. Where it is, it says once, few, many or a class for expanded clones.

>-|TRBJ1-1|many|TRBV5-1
CASSTTITAEAFF
TGCGCCAGCAGCACGACCATTACCGCTGAAGCTTTCTTT
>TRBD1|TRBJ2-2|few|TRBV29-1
CSVEDGTDTGELFF
TGCAGCGTTGAAGACGGGACAGACACCGGGGAGCTGTTTTTT
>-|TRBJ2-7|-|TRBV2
CASSRTLGGYEQYF
TGTGCCAGCAGTCGGACACTAGGAGGGTACGAGCAGTACTTC
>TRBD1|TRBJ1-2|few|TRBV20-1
CSARQGASRYGYTF
TGCAGTGCTAGACAGGGGGCGAGTCGGTATGGCTACACCTTC
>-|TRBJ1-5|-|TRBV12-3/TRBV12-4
CASSLQINQPQHF
TGTGCCAGCAGTTTACAGATAAATCAGCCCCAGCATTTT
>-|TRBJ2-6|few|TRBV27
CASCRFPSGANVLTF
TGTGCCAGCTGCCGTTTTCCGTCTGGGGCCAACGTCCTGACTTTC
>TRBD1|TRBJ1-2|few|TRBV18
CASSPAAGQAGVGYGYTF
TGTGCCAGCTCACCCGCTGCAGGACAGGCGGGCGTGGGGTATGGCTACACCTTC
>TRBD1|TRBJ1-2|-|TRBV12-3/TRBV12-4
CASSRKGTGVGYTF
TGTGCCAGCAGTCGAAAAGGGACAGGGGTCGGCTACACCTTC
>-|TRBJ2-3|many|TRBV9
CASSEGPEGDTQYF
TGTGCCAGCAGCGAGGGGCCAGAGGGAGATACGCAGTATTTT
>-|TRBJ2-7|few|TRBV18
CASSPGANSYEQYF
TGTGCCAGCTCACCCGGAGCCAACTCCTACGAGCAGTACTTC
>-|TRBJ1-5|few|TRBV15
CATQAVRAYSNQPQHF
TGTGCCACTCAGGCGGTCAGGGCCTATAGCAATCAGCCCCAGCATTTT
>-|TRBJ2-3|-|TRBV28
CASSFSGQTQYF
TGTGCCAGCAGTTTCTCGGGGCAAACGCAGTATTTT
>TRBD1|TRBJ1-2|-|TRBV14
CASSHTRDRDIFYGYTF
TGTGCCAGCAGCCATACAAGGGACAGGGATATATTCTATGGCTACACCTTC
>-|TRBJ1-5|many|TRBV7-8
CASSLLSSGGNQPQHF
TGTGCCAGCAGCTTATTGTCATCAGGGGGCAATCAGCCCCAGCATTTT
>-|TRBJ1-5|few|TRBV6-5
CASSYSSGSRPQHF
TGTGCCAGCAGTTACTCCTCCGGGAGCCGGCCCCAGCATTTT
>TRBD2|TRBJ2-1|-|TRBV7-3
CASSPGTSGDEQFF
TGTGCCAGCAGCCCCGGGACTAGCGGGGATGAGCAGTTCTTC
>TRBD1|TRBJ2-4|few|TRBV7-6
CASSLGTGSSDIQYF
TGTGCCAGCAGCCTTGGGACAGGGTCCTCAGACATTCAGTACTTC